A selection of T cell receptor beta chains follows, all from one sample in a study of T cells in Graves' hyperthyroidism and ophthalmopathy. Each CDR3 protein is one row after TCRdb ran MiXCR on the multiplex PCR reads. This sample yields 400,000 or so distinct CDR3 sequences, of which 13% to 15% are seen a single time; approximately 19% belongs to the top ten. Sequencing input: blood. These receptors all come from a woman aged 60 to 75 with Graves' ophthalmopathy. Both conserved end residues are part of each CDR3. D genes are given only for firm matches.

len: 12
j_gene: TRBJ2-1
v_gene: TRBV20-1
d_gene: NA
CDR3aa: CSARGLNNEQFF

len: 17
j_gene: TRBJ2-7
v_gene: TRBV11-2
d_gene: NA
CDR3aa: CASSLGATGTPPYEQYF

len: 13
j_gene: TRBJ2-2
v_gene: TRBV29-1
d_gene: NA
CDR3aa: CSADSLWGGELFF

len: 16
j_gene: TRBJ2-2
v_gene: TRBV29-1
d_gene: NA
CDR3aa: CSVEGGGGGNTGELFF

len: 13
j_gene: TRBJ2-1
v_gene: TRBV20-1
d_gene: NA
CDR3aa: CSARAIPYNEQFF

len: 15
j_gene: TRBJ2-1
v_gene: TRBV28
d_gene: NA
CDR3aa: CASSLVERVYNEQFF

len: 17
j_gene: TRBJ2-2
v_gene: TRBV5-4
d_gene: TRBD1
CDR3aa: CASSWPRGQGNTGELFF

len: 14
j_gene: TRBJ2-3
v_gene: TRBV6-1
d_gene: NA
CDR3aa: CASNPTGRADTQYF

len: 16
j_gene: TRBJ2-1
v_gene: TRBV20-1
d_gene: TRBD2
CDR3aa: CSARDLGGRGMNEQFF

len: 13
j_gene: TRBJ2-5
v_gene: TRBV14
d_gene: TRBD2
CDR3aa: CASRASGGETQYF

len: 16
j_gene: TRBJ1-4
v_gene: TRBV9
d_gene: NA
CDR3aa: CASSGGETMNLEKLFF

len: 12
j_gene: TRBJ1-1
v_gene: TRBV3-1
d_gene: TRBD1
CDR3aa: CASSDRGREAFF

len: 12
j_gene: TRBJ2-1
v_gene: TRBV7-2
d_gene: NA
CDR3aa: CASSLDLYEQFF

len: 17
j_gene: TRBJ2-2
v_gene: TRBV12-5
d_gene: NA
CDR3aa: CASGLGQLTVATGELFF

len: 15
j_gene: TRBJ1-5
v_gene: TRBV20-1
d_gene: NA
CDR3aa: CSARGRVYSNQPQHF

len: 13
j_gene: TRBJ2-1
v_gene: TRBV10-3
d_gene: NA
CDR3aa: CAIFRESYNEQFF

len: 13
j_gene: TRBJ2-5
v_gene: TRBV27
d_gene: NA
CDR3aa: CASSLRRRETQYF

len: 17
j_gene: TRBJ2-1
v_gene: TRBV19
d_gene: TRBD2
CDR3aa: CASSKASGRAAYNEQFF

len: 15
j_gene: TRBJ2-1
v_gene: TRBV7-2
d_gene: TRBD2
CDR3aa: CASSHGTSGRSEQFF

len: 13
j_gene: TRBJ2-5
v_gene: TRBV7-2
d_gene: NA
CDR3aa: CASSLGLAKTQYF

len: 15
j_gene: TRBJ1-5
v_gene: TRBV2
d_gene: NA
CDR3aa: CASRVGTGANQPQHF

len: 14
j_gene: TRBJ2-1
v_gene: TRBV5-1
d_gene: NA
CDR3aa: CASSSLLGYNEQFF

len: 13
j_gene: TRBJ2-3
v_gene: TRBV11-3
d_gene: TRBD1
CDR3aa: CASRGQEGDTQYF

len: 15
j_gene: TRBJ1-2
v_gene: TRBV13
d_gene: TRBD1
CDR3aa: CASSPERQGYSGYTF

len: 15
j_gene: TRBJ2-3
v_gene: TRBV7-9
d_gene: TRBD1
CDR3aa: CASSEGQGSTDTQYF

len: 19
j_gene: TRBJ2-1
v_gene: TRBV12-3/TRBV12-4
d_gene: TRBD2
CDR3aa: CASSFWGAGTSGPTDEQFF